These T cell receptor beta chains were read from a single sample in a study of blood T cell repertoires in COVID-19. Profiling relied on immunoSEQ multiplex PCR, and the TCRdb table lists in-frame clones only, not all of them. The data hold over 400,000 clones, with about 89% observed a single time. The specimen was peripheral blood. These TCRs come from a woman in her fifties or sixties with COVID-19, enrolled during active disease. CDR3s include the opening cysteine and the closing phenylalanine or tryptophan. The D gene is left open where the match is weak. Size tells how often a clone was seen (once, few, many) or the class of an expanded clone, and some rows leave it out.

clone size	V gene	J gene	D gene	CDR3 protein	CDR3 DNA
.	TRBV2	TRBJ2-7	.	CASSDGGPNPEQYF	TGTGCCAGCAGTGACGGGGGTCCCAATCCGGAGCAGTACTTC
.	TRBV30	TRBJ2-5	.	CAWSPELRETQYF	TGTGCCTGGAGTCCCGAGCTGCGAGAGACCCAGTACTTC
.	TRBV5-1	TRBJ2-5	.	CASSFYRFQETQYF	TGCGCCAGCAGCTTTTACAGGTTTCAAGAGACCCAGTACTTC
.	TRBV10-2	TRBJ1-2	TRBD1	CASSERDRGNYGYTF	TGCGCCAGCAGTGAGAGGGACAGGGGGAACTATGGCTACACCTTC
.	TRBV27	TRBJ1-1	.	CASSRDNRIMNTEAFF	TGTGCCAGCAGCCGGGACAACAGAATCATGAACACTGAAGCTTTCTTT
.	TRBV6-5	TRBJ2-7	.	CASNDPRTGLYEQYF	TGTGCCAGCAACGATCCCCGCACAGGGCTCTACGAGCAGTACTTC
once	TRBV5-8	TRBJ1-1	TRBD1	CASSPHTGASRGTEAFF	TGTGCCAGCAGCCCCCACACAGGGGCCTCTCGGGGCACTGAAGCTTTCTTT
.	TRBV29-1	TRBJ1-1	.	CSVSPGSRDEAFF	TGCAGCGTCTCCCCTGGGAGCCGCGATGAAGCTTTCTTT
once	TRBV28	TRBJ1-2	.	CASEGDYGYTF	TGTGCCAGTGAAGGAGACTATGGCTACACCTTC
.	TRBV10-1	TRBJ2-2	.	CASSPNGQNTGELFF	TGCGCCAGCTCACCTAACGGACAGAACACCGGGGAGCTGTTTTTT
.	TRBV5-1	TRBJ2-2	TRBD1	CASSYGQVGTGELFF	TGCGCCAGCAGCTACGGACAGGTTGGGACCGGGGAGCTGTTTTTT
once	TRBV6-6	TRBJ1-3	.	CASSPLRLSSGNTIYF	TGTGCCAGCAGTCCCCTCCGTCTCTCCTCTGGAAACACCATATATTTT
.	TRBV9	TRBJ1-2	TRBD1	CASSVAKPTGDNYGYTF	TGTGCCAGCAGCGTAGCGAAGCCTACAGGGGACAACTATGGCTACACCTTC
few	TRBV19	TRBJ1-5	.	CASSRSQGQPQHF	TGTGCCAGTAGTAGGTCCCAGGGTCAGCCCCAGCATTTT
.	TRBV3-1/TRBV3-2	TRBJ2-3	TRBD2	CASSPGTSAITETQYF	TGTGCCAGCAGCCCCGGGACTAGCGCTATTACAGAGACGCAGTATTTT
few	TRBV5-4	TRBJ2-7	.	CASSFGEFSYEQYF	TGTGCCAGCAGCTTCGGGGAGTTCTCCTACGAGCAGTACTTC
once	TRBV25-1	TRBJ2-7	.	CASSRSYEQYF	TGTGCCAGCAGTCGGTCCTACGAGCAGTACTTC
once	TRBV15	TRBJ1-1	.	CATSREQGRSALNTEAFF	TGTGCCACCAGCAGAGAACAGGGCCGCTCCGCCCTGAACACTGAAGCTTTCTTT
.	TRBV24-1	TRBJ1-2	.	CASYDYGYTF	TGTGCCAGCTACGATTATGGCTACACCTTC
.	TRBV18	TRBJ2-7	TRBD1	CASSRYGTGNVGEQYF	TGTGCCAGCTCCCGATACGGGACAGGGAATGTGGGGGAGCAGTACTTC
.	TRBV5-4	TRBJ2-2	.	CASSGQSANTGELFF	TGTGCCAGCAGCGGGCAATCGGCGAACACCGGGGAGCTGTTTTTT
.	TRBV27	TRBJ2-5	.	CASSLRAGVRAAETQYF	TGTGCCAGCAGTTTAAGGGCAGGGGTGAGAGCAGCGGAGACCCAGTACTTC
.	TRBV4-1	TRBJ2-1	.	CASSQRSGLYNEQFF	TGCGCCAGCAGCCAACGCAGCGGTTTATACAATGAGCAGTTCTTC
.	TRBV10-3	TRBJ1-5	TRBD1	CASQGQGINQPQHF	TGTGCCAGCCAGGGACAGGGTATAAATCAGCCCCAGCATTTT
.	TRBV11-2	TRBJ1-2	TRBD1	CASSLDPAGQLYGYTF	TGTGCCAGCAGCTTAGATCCGGCGGGACAGCTTTATGGCTACACCTTC
.	TRBV2	TRBJ2-4	.	CASSPTGGLTKNIQYF	TGTGCCAGCAGTCCGACAGGAGGATTAACCAAAAACATTCAGTACTTC
.	TRBV7-9	TRBJ1-4	TRBD1	CASSYNRGGTTNEKLFF	TGTGCCAGCAGCTACAACAGGGGAGGAACAACTAATGAAAAACTGTTTTTT
.	TRBV7-8	TRBJ1-2	TRBD1	CASSSPGQGAYGYTF	TGTGCCAGCAGCTCCCCGGGACAGGGGGCATATGGCTACACCTTC
.	TRBV5-4	TRBJ1-2	.	CASSLVTPGDGYTF	TGTGCCAGCAGCTTGGTCACCCCAGGGGATGGCTACACCTTC
few	TRBV6-6	TRBJ2-7	.	CATHQGISYEQYF	TGTGCCACCCACCAGGGTATCTCCTACGAGCAGTACTTC
.	TRBV18	TRBJ2-7	TRBD1	CASSPLDRATEQYF	TGTGCCAGCTCACCCTTGGACAGGGCAACCGAGCAGTACTTC
once	TRBV7-3	TRBJ1-6	TRBD1	CASSQRGTGNSPLHF	TGTGCCAGCAGCCAAAGGGGGACAGGCAATTCACCCCTCCACTTT
.	TRBV5-4	TRBJ1-2	.	CASSLEVWGQYYGYTF	TGTGCCAGCAGCTTGGAGGTTTGGGGGCAATACTATGGCTACACCTTC
few	TRBV10-1	TRBJ1-1	.	CASSDGTEAFF	TGCGCCAGCAGTGACGGCACTGAAGCTTTCTTT
.	TRBV5-1	TRBJ1-1	.	CASSLMEGTEAFF	TGCGCCAGCAGCTTAATGGAGGGGACTGAAGCTTTCTTT
.	TRBV2	TRBJ2-4	.	CASRSLEDIQYF	TGTGCCAGCAGGAGTTTAGAAGACATTCAGTACTTC
.	TRBV5-1	TRBJ2-2	.	CASSVNSGTNTGELFF	TGCGCCAGCAGCGTGAACTCCGGGACAAACACCGGGGAGCTGTTTTTT
.	TRBV11-2	TRBJ2-7	.	CASSLGQGGYEQYF	TGTGCCAGCAGCTTAGGCCAGGGTGGCTACGAGCAGTACTTC
.	TRBV29-1	TRBJ2-3	TRBD2	CSADPSGSTDTQYF	TGCAGCGCCGACCCTAGCGGCAGCACAGATACGCAGTATTTT
.	TRBV5-1	TRBJ2-1	TRBD1	CASSFTQGNSYNEQFF	TGCGCCAGCAGTTTTACACAGGGGAATTCCTACAATGAGCAGTTCTTC
.	TRBV4-2	TRBJ2-1	TRBD2	CASSQDPASGGWNEQFF	TGTGCCAGCAGCCAAGATCCCGCTAGCGGGGGGTGGAATGAGCAGTTCTTC
once	TRBV6-4	TRBJ1-6	TRBD1	CASKTGVGNSPLHF	TGTGCCAGCAAAACAGGGGTAGGGAATTCACCCCTCCACTTT
.	TRBV5-6	TRBJ1-6	TRBD1	CASSLRGQFYNSPLHF	TGTGCCAGCAGCTTAAGGGGACAGTTCTATAATTCACCCCTCCACTTT
.	TRBV6-1	TRBJ2-1	.	CASSEFHTRDNEQFF	TGTGCCAGCAGTGAATTTCATACCCGGGACAATGAGCAGTTCTTC
once	TRBV5-1	TRBJ1-1	.	CASSLTGRMVEAFF	TGCGCCAGCAGCTTGACAGGGCGAATGGTGGAAGCTTTCTTT
.	TRBV5-1	TRBJ2-7	TRBD1	CASRGQGKYEQYF	TGCGCCAGTCGGGGACAGGGTAAATACGAGCAGTACTTC
.	TRBV5-1	TRBJ2-7	.	CASSFGGSYEQYF	TGCGCCAGCAGCTTCGGCGGCTCCTACGAGCAGTACTTC
.	TRBV12-3/TRBV12-4	TRBJ2-1	.	CASSFLGDNEQFF	TGTGCCAGCAGTTTTCTGGGAGACAATGAGCAGTTCTTC
.	TRBV27	TRBJ1-2	TRBD1	CASSPGTGTNYGYTF	TGTGCCAGCAGCCCGGGGACAGGGACTAACTATGGCTACACCTTC
.	TRBV6-1	TRBJ2-3	TRBD2	CASSEASSGGADTQYF	TGTGCCAGCAGTGAAGCGAGTAGCGGGGGGGCAGATACGCAGTATTTT
.	TRBV9	TRBJ1-1	TRBD1	CASSPSGGAYTEAFF	TGTGCCAGCAGCCCATCAGGGGGCGCATACACTGAAGCTTTCTTT
.	TRBV9	TRBJ2-2	.	CASSVPRETGELFF	TGTGCCAGCAGCGTCCCTCGGGAGACCGGGGAGCTGTTTTTT
.	TRBV5-6	TRBJ1-4	.	CASSAEYQKLFF	TGTGCCAGCAGCGCGGAATACCAAAAACTGTTTTTT
.	TRBV19	TRBJ1-1	TRBD1	CASSPGQPYQSNTEAFF	TGTGCCAGTAGTCCGGGACAGCCTTATCAGTCGAACACTGAAGCTTTCTTT
.	TRBV5-1	TRBJ2-3	TRBD2	CASSGGGVSTDTQYF	TGCGCCAGCAGCGGGGGAGGGGTGAGCACAGATACGCAGTATTTT